These T cell receptor beta chains were read from a single sample in a study of blood T cell repertoires in COVID-19. The assay was immunoSEQ multiplex PCR, and TCRdb's table has in-frame clones only and misses some. The sample has some 360,000 clones; approximately 87% are singletons. Input material: peripheral blood. These receptors were taken from a woman aged 55 to 70 with COVID-19, enrolled during active disease. Each CDR3 is given with its conserved first and last residue. The order of the fields is CDR3 length, V gene, D gene, clone size, J gene, CDR3 protein, CDR3 DNA. D genes are given only for firm matches. Only part of the rows carry a size: once, few, many, or a class if the clone is expanded.

cdr3_length: 14
v_call: TRBV7-3
d_call: TRBD1
clone_size: -
j_call: TRBJ1-1
cdr3_aa: CASSFGTGNTEAFF
cdr3_nt: TGTGCCAGCAGCTTCGGGACAGGGAACACTGAAGCTTTCTTT

cdr3_length: 16
v_call: TRBV19
d_call: TRBD1
clone_size: -
j_call: TRBJ1-3
cdr3_aa: CASKWGQEISGNTIYF
cdr3_nt: TGTGCCAGTAAATGGGGACAGGAGATCTCTGGAAACACCATATATTTT

cdr3_length: 14
v_call: TRBV10-3
d_call: -
clone_size: -
j_call: TRBJ2-2
cdr3_aa: CAISETGNTGELFF
cdr3_nt: TGTGCCATCAGTGAGACAGGAAACACCGGGGAGCTGTTTTTT

cdr3_length: 17
v_call: TRBV5-4
d_call: -
clone_size: -
j_call: TRBJ2-6
cdr3_aa: CASSLAAGSAGANVLTF
cdr3_nt: TGTGCCAGCAGCTTGGCCGCGGGGTCCGCTGGGGCCAACGTCCTGACTTTC

cdr3_length: 15
v_call: TRBV6-5
d_call: TRBD2
clone_size: -
j_call: TRBJ2-3
cdr3_aa: CASSQRGTSTDTQYF
cdr3_nt: TGTGCCAGCAGCCAGCGGGGAACTAGCACAGATACGCAGTATTTT

cdr3_length: 14
v_call: TRBV18
d_call: -
clone_size: -
j_call: TRBJ1-5
cdr3_aa: CASSQGPIDQPQHF
cdr3_nt: TGTGCCAGCTCACAGGGGCCGATAGATCAGCCCCAGCATTTT

cdr3_length: 15
v_call: TRBV6-6
d_call: -
clone_size: -
j_call: TRBJ2-5
cdr3_aa: CASSQVRSRPETQYF
cdr3_nt: TGTGCCAGCAGTCAAGTCAGGTCCCGTCCAGAGACCCAGTACTTC

cdr3_length: 15
v_call: TRBV18
d_call: -
clone_size: -
j_call: TRBJ2-3
cdr3_aa: CASSPRGLLGDTQYF
cdr3_nt: TGTGCCAGCTCACCACGAGGACTCCTCGGGGATACGCAGTATTTT

cdr3_length: 13
v_call: TRBV11-2
d_call: -
clone_size: -
j_call: TRBJ2-2
cdr3_aa: CASSLGRSGELFF
cdr3_nt: TGTGCCAGCAGCTTAGGGCGGTCCGGGGAGCTGTTTTTT

cdr3_length: 14
v_call: TRBV7-9
d_call: TRBD1
clone_size: -
j_call: TRBJ1-6
cdr3_aa: CASSLRDSNSPLHF
cdr3_nt: TGTGCCAGCAGCTTAAGGGACAGCAATTCACCCCTCCACTTT

cdr3_length: 15
v_call: TRBV30
d_call: -
clone_size: -
j_call: TRBJ2-5
cdr3_aa: CAWSERGTVQETQYF
cdr3_nt: TGTGCCTGGAGTGAGAGGGGGACGGTCCAAGAGACCCAGTACTTC

cdr3_length: 14
v_call: TRBV28
d_call: -
clone_size: -
j_call: TRBJ1-4
cdr3_aa: CASSKSSGNEKLFF
cdr3_nt: TGTGCCAGCAGTAAGAGCAGCGGTAATGAAAAACTGTTTTTT

cdr3_length: 16
v_call: TRBV6-5
d_call: TRBD1
clone_size: -
j_call: TRBJ2-7
cdr3_aa: CASSYTTGQGIYEQYF
cdr3_nt: TGTGCCAGCAGTTACACTACTGGACAGGGAATCTACGAGCAGTACTTC

cdr3_length: 16
v_call: TRBV3-1/TRBV3-2
d_call: -
clone_size: few
j_call: TRBJ2-1
cdr3_aa: CASRRGGSSSYNEQFF
cdr3_nt: TGTGCCAGCAGAAGGGGGGGATCGAGCTCCTACAATGAGCAGTTCTTC

cdr3_length: 14
v_call: TRBV25-1
d_call: -
clone_size: once
j_call: TRBJ2-7
cdr3_aa: CASSVLGVLYEQYF
cdr3_nt: TGTGCCAGCAGTGTCTTAGGGGTTCTCTACGAGCAGTACTTC

cdr3_length: 14
v_call: TRBV11-3
d_call: TRBD1
clone_size: -
j_call: TRBJ2-2
cdr3_aa: CASSRQGPPGELFF
cdr3_nt: TGTGCCAGCAGTCGACAGGGGCCCCCCGGGGAGCTGTTTTTT

cdr3_length: 12
v_call: TRBV29-1
d_call: -
clone_size: -
j_call: TRBJ1-3
cdr3_aa: CSVEDGGHTIYF
cdr3_nt: TGCAGCGTTGAAGACGGGGGACACACCATATATTTT

cdr3_length: 11
v_call: TRBV28
d_call: -
clone_size: -
j_call: TRBJ1-2
cdr3_aa: CASSRGYGYTF
cdr3_nt: TGTGCCAGCAGCCGGGGATATGGCTACACCTTC

cdr3_length: 13
v_call: TRBV25-1
d_call: -
clone_size: -
j_call: TRBJ2-7
cdr3_aa: CASSDGQPYEQYF
cdr3_nt: TGTGCCAGCAGTGACGGACAGCCCTACGAGCAGTACTTC

cdr3_length: 13
v_call: TRBV5-5
d_call: -
clone_size: -
j_call: TRBJ1-2
cdr3_aa: CASSLVPDYGYTF
cdr3_nt: TGTGCCAGCAGCTTGGTCCCAGACTATGGCTACACCTTC

cdr3_length: 15
v_call: TRBV7-9
d_call: -
clone_size: once
j_call: TRBJ2-2
cdr3_aa: CASSLEKRGTGELFF
cdr3_nt: TGTGCCAGCAGCTTAGAGAAACGGGGCACCGGGGAGCTGTTTTTT

cdr3_length: 16
v_call: TRBV6-4
d_call: -
clone_size: -
j_call: TRBJ1-2
cdr3_aa: CASSDGSPEPNYGYTF
cdr3_nt: TGTGCCAGCAGTGACGGTAGCCCGGAGCCTAACTATGGCTACACCTTC

cdr3_length: 13
v_call: TRBV12-3/TRBV12-4
d_call: -
clone_size: -
j_call: TRBJ2-5
cdr3_aa: CASSLGHQETQYF
cdr3_nt: TGTGCCAGCAGTTTAGGGCACCAAGAGACCCAGTACTTC

cdr3_length: 16
v_call: TRBV4-2
d_call: TRBD2
clone_size: -
j_call: TRBJ2-1
cdr3_aa: CASSQVSGDSYNEQFF
cdr3_nt: TGTGCCAGCAGCCAAGTGAGCGGGGACTCCTACAATGAGCAGTTCTTC

cdr3_length: 15
v_call: TRBV7-9
d_call: -
clone_size: -
j_call: TRBJ2-5
cdr3_aa: CASTQKRTDQETQYF
cdr3_nt: TGTGCCAGCACCCAAAAGAGGACAGACCAAGAGACCCAGTACTTC

cdr3_length: 18
v_call: TRBV3-1/TRBV3-2
d_call: -
clone_size: -
j_call: TRBJ2-2
cdr3_aa: CASSQDRWGSRNTGELFF
cdr3_nt: TGTGCCAGCAGCCAAGATCGTTGGGGCAGCAGGAACACCGGGGAGCTGTTTTTT

cdr3_length: 14
v_call: TRBV18
d_call: TRBD1
clone_size: -
j_call: TRBJ2-7
cdr3_aa: CASSLGQESYEQYF
cdr3_nt: TGTGCCAGCTCACTGGGACAGGAGTCGTACGAGCAGTACTTC

cdr3_length: 15
v_call: TRBV12-5
d_call: -
clone_size: -
j_call: TRBJ2-1
cdr3_aa: CASGLSRLGWNEQFF
cdr3_nt: TGTGCTAGTGGTTTGTCCAGACTAGGTTGGAATGAGCAGTTCTTC

cdr3_length: 13
v_call: TRBV3-1/TRBV3-2
d_call: TRBD2
clone_size: few
j_call: TRBJ2-7
cdr3_aa: CASSQNDGGKQYF
cdr3_nt: TGTGCCAGCAGCCAGAACGACGGGGGGAAGCAGTACTTC

cdr3_length: 14
v_call: TRBV5-1
d_call: TRBD1
clone_size: -
j_call: TRBJ2-1
cdr3_aa: CASSVQGAYNEQFF
cdr3_nt: TGCGCCAGCAGTGTACAGGGGGCGTACAATGAGCAGTTCTTC

cdr3_length: 16
v_call: TRBV7-8
d_call: -
clone_size: -
j_call: TRBJ1-6
cdr3_aa: CASSRDDSSYNSPLHF
cdr3_nt: TGTGCCAGCAGCCGAGACGACAGCTCCTATAATTCACCCCTCCACTTT

cdr3_length: 14
v_call: TRBV10-3
d_call: TRBD1
clone_size: -
j_call: TRBJ1-2
cdr3_aa: CAISETSTGFGYTF
cdr3_nt: TGTGCCATCAGTGAGACCTCGACAGGGTTTGGCTACACCTTC

cdr3_length: 18
v_call: TRBV2
d_call: TRBD2
clone_size: -
j_call: TRBJ2-5
cdr3_aa: CASFPGLAGGRAQETQYF
cdr3_nt: TGTGCCAGCTTTCCGGGACTAGCGGGGGGGCGGGCGCAGGAGACCCAGTACTTC

cdr3_length: 11
v_call: TRBV28
d_call: -
clone_size: -
j_call: TRBJ1-4
cdr3_aa: CASRLNEKLFF
cdr3_nt: TGTGCCAGCAGACTTAATGAAAAACTGTTTTTT

cdr3_length: 17
v_call: TRBV18
d_call: TRBD2
clone_size: -
j_call: TRBJ2-5
cdr3_aa: CASSPPTSGGLQETQYF
cdr3_nt: TGTGCCAGCTCACCGCCGACTAGCGGGGGGCTCCAAGAGACCCAGTACTTC

cdr3_length: 16
v_call: TRBV6-1
d_call: TRBD1
clone_size: -
j_call: TRBJ1-2
cdr3_aa: CASSEGGTGRGYGYTF
cdr3_nt: TGTGCCAGCAGTGAAGGCGGGACAGGGAGGGGGTATGGCTACACCTTC

cdr3_length: 13
v_call: TRBV12-3/TRBV12-4
d_call: -
clone_size: -
j_call: TRBJ2-7
cdr3_aa: CASSLNRRVEQYF
cdr3_nt: TGTGCCAGCAGTTTAAACAGACGAGTCGAGCAGTACTTC

cdr3_length: 16
v_call: TRBV5-6
d_call: -
clone_size: -
j_call: TRBJ1-2
cdr3_aa: CASSLNFRGILHGYTF
cdr3_nt: TGTGCCAGCAGCTTAAACTTCAGGGGTATCCTCCATGGCTACACCTTC

cdr3_length: 14
v_call: TRBV5-4
d_call: -
clone_size: -
j_call: TRBJ1-2
cdr3_aa: CASSFPGLNYGYTF
cdr3_nt: TGTGCCAGCAGCTTTCCGGGTCTGAACTATGGCTACACCTTC

cdr3_length: 12
v_call: TRBV9
d_call: -
clone_size: -
j_call: TRBJ1-4
cdr3_aa: CASSLQGEKLFF
cdr3_nt: TGTGCCAGCAGCCTCCAGGGGGAAAAACTGTTTTTT

cdr3_length: 15
v_call: TRBV11-3
d_call: TRBD2
clone_size: -
j_call: TRBJ2-5
cdr3_aa: CASSLGRGGRETQYF
cdr3_nt: TGTGCCAGCAGCTTAGGGCGGGGGGGCCGAGAGACCCAGTACTTC

cdr3_length: 12
v_call: TRBV29-1
d_call: -
clone_size: once
j_call: TRBJ1-2
cdr3_aa: CSVVQGNYGYTF
cdr3_nt: TGCAGCGTTGTACAGGGAAACTATGGCTACACCTTC

cdr3_length: 15
v_call: TRBV3-1/TRBV3-2
d_call: TRBD1
clone_size: -
j_call: TRBJ2-1
cdr3_aa: CASSPDRGSYNEQFF
cdr3_nt: TGTGCCAGCAGTCCGGACAGGGGGTCCTACAATGAGCAGTTCTTC

cdr3_length: 17
v_call: TRBV18
d_call: TRBD1
clone_size: -
j_call: TRBJ2-3
cdr3_aa: CASSPASSAGGAYTQYF
cdr3_nt: TGTGCCAGCTCACCAGCCAGCAGTGCAGGGGGCGCGTATACGCAGTATTTT

cdr3_length: 17
v_call: TRBV19
d_call: TRBD1
clone_size: few
j_call: TRBJ1-1
cdr3_aa: CASSIGTGGIWGTEAFF
cdr3_nt: TGTGCCAGTAGTATCGGGACAGGGGGCATCTGGGGGACTGAAGCTTTCTTT

cdr3_length: 16
v_call: TRBV30
d_call: -
clone_size: -
j_call: TRBJ1-4
cdr3_aa: CAWSRDSSRGNEKLFF
cdr3_nt: TGTGCCTGGAGCCGGGACTCTAGTCGTGGTAATGAAAAACTGTTTTTT

cdr3_length: 13
v_call: TRBV2
d_call: -
clone_size: -
j_call: TRBJ1-4
cdr3_aa: CASTGDGGEKLFF
cdr3_nt: TGTGCCAGCACTGGGGACGGAGGGGAAAAACTGTTTTTT